Below, one T cell receptor beta chain is given with its context. These data come from a study of cytomegalovirus exposure and HLA in healthy donors. CDR1 is SEHNR and CDR2 is FQNEAQ in the germline V gene (reference sequence). The CDR3 runs 14 residues. V gave up 8 bases and J gave up 1 base, with 14 bases separating them. 13 Jbeta primers and 60 Vbeta primers were used for the PCR. Measured with immunoSEQ multiplex PCR; TCRdb has only the in-frame clones, and not every one. This table holds about 190,000 clones, roughly three quarters found once. The sample taken for sequencing was PBMCs. The chain combines TRBV7-9 with TRBJ1-1, with a tentative D call TRBD1 (5 bases). The receptor comes from a woman aged 18-29 years in good health and CMV-seronegative. The CDR3 reads CASRSGGGNTEAFF. The CDR3 DNA reads as TGTGCCAGCCGAAGCGGGGGGGGGAACACTGAAGCTTTCTTT.